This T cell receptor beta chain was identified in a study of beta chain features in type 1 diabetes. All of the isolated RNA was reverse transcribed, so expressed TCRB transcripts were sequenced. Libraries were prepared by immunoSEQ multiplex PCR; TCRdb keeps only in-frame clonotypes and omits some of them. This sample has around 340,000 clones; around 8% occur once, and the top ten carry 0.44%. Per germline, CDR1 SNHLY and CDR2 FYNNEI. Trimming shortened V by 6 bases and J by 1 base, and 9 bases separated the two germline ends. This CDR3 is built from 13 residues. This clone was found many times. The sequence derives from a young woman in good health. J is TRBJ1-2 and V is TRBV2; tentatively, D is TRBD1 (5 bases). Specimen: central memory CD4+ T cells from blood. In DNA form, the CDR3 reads TGTGCCAGCAGCGCAGACAGTAACTATGGCTACACCTTC. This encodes CASSADSNYGYTF.